This is a list of T cell receptor beta chains from one sample in a study of T-cell memory formation after mild COVID-19. TCRdb analysed the 5' RACE reads with MiXCR anew, one entry per CDR3 protein. The sample lists approximately 300,000 distinct CDR3 sequences, roughly 15% occurring once. Sequencing was carried out using PBMCs or a T cell subset sorted from them (not recorded which). These receptors came from a young man who had mild COVID-19 (a few samples of this study predate the infection). Cell type and time point are not known. The CDR3 runs from the conserved cysteine through the conserved F or W. Fields, in order: J gene, D gene, V gene, clone size, CDR3 protein, CDR3 DNA. A D gene is named only where the DNA matches it firmly. Some rows mark clone size as missing; the rest say once, few, many or name a class of expanded clone.

TRBJ2-1 . TRBV9 . CASSGADEQFF TGTGCCAGCAGCGGTGCGGATGAGCAGTTCTTC
TRBJ2-3 TRBD1 TRBV20-1 medium-sized CSARGDRADTQYF TGCAGTGCTAGAGGGGACAGGGCAGATACGCAGTATTTT
TRBJ1-5 TRBD1 TRBV7-8 few CASSLAIKMTGLRSQHF TGTGCCAGCAGCTTAGCGATCAAAATGACAGGGTTGAGGTCCCAGCATTTT
TRBJ1-2 . TRBV12-3/TRBV12-4 . CASSLRQHGYTF TGTGCCAGCAGTTTAAGGCAACATGGCTACACCTTC
TRBJ2-3 . TRBV7-2 many CASSPKDRLVYTDTQYF TGTGCCAGCAGCCCTAAAGACAGATTAGTCTACACAGATACGCAGTATTTT
TRBJ2-2 . TRBV5-1 . CASSFRVNTGELFF TGCGCCAGCAGCTTCCGGGTAAACACCGGGGAGCTGTTTTTT
TRBJ2-3 . TRBV3-1 . CASSKGGGTDTQYF TGTGCCAGCAGCAAGGGGGGGGGCACAGATACGCAGTATTTT
TRBJ1-2 TRBD1 TRBV6-5 many CASKGTGTGRANYGYTF TGTGCCAGCAAAGGGACCGGGACAGGGAGAGCTAACTATGGCTACACCTTC
TRBJ2-7 TRBD1 TRBV5-5 . CASSFSFGTGSEQYF TGTGCCAGCAGCTTCTCCTTCGGGACAGGGTCCGAGCAGTACTTC
TRBJ2-1 . TRBV30 many CAWSVPEGEVNEQFF TGTGCCTGGAGTGTACCCGAGGGGGAGGTGAATGAGCAGTTCTTC
TRBJ2-5 TRBD1 TRBV2 . CATRTGGFQETQYF TGTGCCACACGGACAGGGGGCTTCCAAGAGACCCAGTACTTC
TRBJ2-1 TRBD1 TRBV20-1 . CSATTGAGGEQFF TGCAGTGCAACGACAGGGGCCGGGGGTGAGCAGTTCTTC
TRBJ2-7 . TRBV7-2 . CASSLGSLAYEQYF TGTGCCAGCAGCTTAGGATCCCTAGCCTACGAGCAGTACTTC
TRBJ1-6 . TRBV20-1 few CSASPYTADKNSPLHF TGCAGTGCTAGTCCCTACACGGCGGACAAAAATTCACCCCTCCACTTT
TRBJ2-3 . TRBV20-1 . CSANSRHRADTQYF TGCAGTGCTAACTCTAGGCATCGTGCAGATACGCAGTATTTT
TRBJ1-2 . TRBV4-3 few CASSQGRVTNYGYTF TGCGCCAGCAGCCAGGGGAGGGTGACCAACTATGGCTACACCTTC
TRBJ2-2 . TRBV12-3/TRBV12-4 few CASSFRGARTGELFF TGTGCCAGCAGTTTTAGGGGGGCCCGTACCGGGGAGCTGTTTTTT
TRBJ1-6 . TRBV5-1 many CASSLATVNSPLHF TGCGCCAGCAGCTTGGCCACTGTGAATTCACCCCTCCACTTT
TRBJ1-5 . TRBV3-1 . CASSQVLGYQPQHF TGTGCCAGCAGCCAGGTCTTGGGGTATCAGCCCCAGCATTTT
TRBJ1-5 . TRBV18 few CASSQEHSNQPQHF TGTGCCAGCTCACAGGAGCATAGCAATCAGCCCCAGCATTTT
TRBJ1-1 TRBD1 TRBV11-2 . CASSPSTGRNTEAFF TGTGCCAGCAGCCCCTCGACAGGGAGGAACACTGAAGCTTTCTTT
TRBJ2-3 TRBD2 TRBV20-1 . CSAQGRGEDTQYF TGCAGTGCTCAGGGGCGGGGGGAGGATACGCAGTATTTT
TRBJ2-1 . TRBV12-3/TRBV12-4 many CASSFEDNEQFF TGTGCCAGCAGTTTTGAGGACAATGAGCAGTTCTTC
TRBJ2-5 . TRBV5-1 . CASSYRRGGGQETQYF TGCGCCAGCAGCTACCGACGAGGTGGGGGCCAAGAGACCCAGTACTTC
TRBJ2-2 . TRBV2 few CASSGTRGTGELFF TGTGCCAGCAGTGGGACACGAGGCACCGGGGAGCTGTTTTTT
TRBJ2-3 TRBD2 TRBV2 . CASRRDYSTDTQYF TGTGCCAGCAGACGGGACTATTCCACAGATACGCAGTATTTT
TRBJ2-7 . TRBV12-3/TRBV12-4 many CASSTRREQYF TGTGCCAGCAGCACAAGGAGGGAGCAGTACTTC
TRBJ2-7 TRBD2 TRBV18 . CASSPRGDVYYEQYF TGTGCCAGCTCACCGCGGGGGGACGTCTACTACGAGCAGTACTTC
TRBJ2-1 . TRBV12-3/TRBV12-4 . CASSLQGGEQFF TGTGCCAGCAGCTTACAGGGCGGTGAGCAGTTCTTC
TRBJ1-5 . TRBV7-2 . CASSPGVDQPQHF TGTGCCAGCAGCCCAGGGGTCGATCAGCCCCAGCATTTT
TRBJ2-3 TRBD2 TRBV5-1 . CASSFLAGTRDTQYF TGCGCCAGCAGCTTTCTAGCGGGGACGAGGGATACGCAGTATTTT
TRBJ2-5 . TRBV5-6 . CASIQSKWGYQETQYF TGTGCCAGCATCCAGAGTAAATGGGGGTACCAAGAGACCCAGTACTTC
TRBJ2-1 TRBD2 TRBV29-1 many CSVATSGGLQFF TGCAGCGTTGCCACTAGCGGGGGGTTACAGTTCTTC
TRBJ2-1 . TRBV7-8 few CASSLGAGAGFQNEQFF TGTGCCAGCAGCTTAGGAGCCGGAGCGGGTTTCCAGAATGAGCAGTTCTTC
TRBJ2-6 TRBD2 TRBV20-1 . CSAPSGGGPGANVLTF TGCAGTGCTCCTTCCGGGGGGGGCCCTGGGGCCAACGTCCTGACTTTC
TRBJ1-3 . TRBV7-2 many CASSSGGGNTIYF TGTGCCAGCAGCTCAGGAGGTGGAAACACCATATATTTT
TRBJ1-1 . TRBV7-2 many CASSLIGGDAFF TGTGCCAGCAGCTTAATCGGGGGCGACGCTTTCTTT
TRBJ1-2 TRBD1 TRBV7-9 few CASSPTQRGPVGYTF TGTGCCAGCAGCCCGACACAGAGGGGGCCTGTGGGCTACACCTTC
TRBJ1-1 . TRBV6-5 . CASSQRLRDALEAFF TGTGCCAGCAGTCAGCGACTCCGGGACGCACTGGAAGCTTTCTTT
TRBJ2-7 . TRBV5-1 many CASSREGQSYEQYF TGCGCCAGCAGCCGAGAGGGACAATCCTACGAGCAGTACTTC
TRBJ2-2 TRBD1 TRBV7-9 once CASSPRGLNTGELFF TGTGCCAGCAGCCCCAGGGGGCTGAACACCGGGGAGCTGTTTTTT
TRBJ2-5 . TRBV12-3/TRBV12-4 few CASSRLGQYETQYF TGTGCCAGCAGCCGCTTGGGTCAGTACGAGACCCAGTACTTC
TRBJ1-4 . TRBV5-1 many CASRQQATNEKLFF TGCGCCAGCCGGCAACAAGCAACTAATGAAAAACTGTTTTTT
TRBJ1-2 . TRBV28 . CASSLTRNRHGYTF TGTGCCAGCAGTTTAACGCGGAACAGACATGGCTACACCTTC
TRBJ2-7 . TRBV29-1 . CSVPEGFEQYF TGCAGCGTTCCCGAGGGGTTCGAGCAGTACTTC
TRBJ1-6 . TRBV23-1 . CASSQSLTGPPRYNSPLHF TGCGCCAGCAGTCAATCGCTGACAGGCCCTCCCCGCTATAATTCACCCCTCCACTTT